Below are 10 T cell receptor beta chains sequenced from a single sample in a study of blood T cell repertoires in COVID-19. The method was immunoSEQ multiplex PCR; TCRdb's version includes in-frame clones alone and lacks a portion of them. The sample yields roughly 330,000 clones, 75% to 90% seen once. Sequencing input: PBMCs or T cells enriched from blood (not recorded which). The receptors originated from a man aged 25 to 45 who had recovered from COVID-19.

The chain carries TRBV10-3 and TRBJ2-3; TRBD2 aligns across 10 bases. Germline lookup yields CDR1 ENHRY and CDR2 SYGVKD. The CDR3 totals 15 residues. Losses at the gene ends were 4 bases for V and 2 bases for J; bases not matched to a gene: 3. The CDR3 nucleotides are TGTGCCATCAGTGCAAGCGGGGGGGACACAGATACGCAGTATTTT. Its translation is CAISASGGDTDTQYF.

The CDR3 protein is CASSYGEAGANVLTF. CDR3 DNA sequence: TGTGCCAGCAGTTACGGGGAGGCCGGGGCCAACGTCCTGACTTTC. The V and J genes are TRBV6-5 and TRBJ2-6; D may be TRBD2 (6 bases). The CDR3 loop spans 15 amino acids. Germline V gene sequence: CDR1 MNHEY, CDR2 SVGAGI. Trimming pared 2 bases from V and 4 bases from J, leaving 9 bases between.

This chain joins TRBV12-3 or TRBV12-4 and TRBJ2-7; unclear D gene. The V gene lost 3 bases and the J gene lost 4 bases, with 10 bases spanning the gap. This CDR3 has 13 amino acids. CDR3 sequence reads: CASSFGRLYEQYF. DNA of the CDR3: TGTGCCAGCAGTTTCGGCAGACTTTACGAGCAGTACTTC.

The chain links TRBV30 to TRBJ1-2; 10 nucleotides align to TRBD1. V shed 1 base, J shed 7 bases, and the junction held 6 bases outside the gene matches. This CDR3 is 14 amino acids long. CDR1 GTSNPN and CDR2 SVGIG come from the germline V gene (reference sequence). CDR3 in amino acids: CAWSAGTGASGYTF. The CDR3 nucleotides read TGTGCCTGGAGTGCCGGGACAGGGGCTAGTGGCTACACCTTC.

The V call is TRBV11-3, the J call TRBJ2-3; 10 bases fit TRBD2. Losses at the gene ends were 0 bases for V and 3 bases for J; bases not matched to a gene: 0. Germline V gives CDR1 SGHNT, CDR2 YENEEA. This CDR3 spans 15 amino acids. CDR3 protein: CASSLEGLATDTQYF. CDR3 DNA sequence: TGTGCCAGCAGCTTAGAGGGACTAGCGACAGATACGCAGTATTTT.

This chain joins TRBV15 and TRBJ2-7; 12 nucleotides match TRBD2. The CDR3 loop spans 14 amino acids. V shed 5 bases and J 6 bases; nucleotides not matched to a gene: 5. Germline V CDR1 and CDR2: LNHNV, YYDKDF (reference sequence). Here the CDR3 DNA reads TGTGCCACCAGCCCGACTAGCGGGGGCTCCGAGCAGTACTTC. Its translation is CATSPTSGGSEQYF.

This clone was detected only a few times. V gene TRBV11-2 combines with J gene TRBJ2-3; 9 bases fit TRBD2. Germline V CDR1 and CDR2: SGHAT, FQNNGV. This CDR3 is built from 18 residues. V lost 1 base, J lost 0 bases, and 8 bases stayed unmatched. The CDR3 DNA is TGTGCCAGCAGCTTAGTGCTGCGGGGGGGCCGAAGCACAGATACGCAGTATTTT. Its protein product is CASSLVLRGGRSTDTQYF.

The gene calls are TRBV18 and TRBJ1-5, with unresolved D. The CDR3 is made up of 15 amino acids. The V end was cut by 2 bases, the J end by 4 bases, with 12 bases between. CDR1 and CDR2 (germline): KGHSH, LQKENI. The CDR3, as DNA: TGTGCCAGCTCACCAGAGGGAATAAGGAATCAGCCCCAGCATTTT. Its translation: CASSPEGIRNQPQHF.

The rearrangement links TRBV25-1 to TRBJ1-2; 11 bases line up with TRBD1. Germline values: CDR1 MGHDK, CDR2 SYGVNS. The length of the CDR3 is 16 residues. V dropped 0 bases and J dropped 4; count of bases not matched to a gene: 4. CDR3 sequence (DNA): TGTGCCAGCAGTGAATATGGGGACAGGGGGGGCTATGGCTACACCTTC. Translating gives CASSEYGDRGGYGYTF.

The V gene is TRBV7-9, the J gene TRBJ2-5; a weak D match, TRBD2 (5 bases). Germline CDR1 is SEHNR and CDR2 is FQNEAQ (reference sequence). Between the trimmed V and J ends, which lost 5 bases and 1 base, there was a span of 11 bases. This CDR3 spans 14 amino acids. CDR3 in DNA: TGTGCCAGCAGCATTCTAGCTATCCAAGAGACCCAGTACTTC. Its translation: CASSILAIQETQYF.